The clone carrying this TCR beta chain has only a few counts. The sample originates from a study of blood T cell repertoires in COVID-19. Study context: Whether acute or convalescent, the COVID-19 samples came from the United States, Italy and Spain.

In the authors' methods: The authors estimated nucleated cell counts from reference gene primer amplification. Only in-frame clones appear in the TCRdb table, and some are missing; sequencing was by immunoSEQ multiplex PCR. V and J calls and clone size follow that table, whereas D and trimming were derived from the DNA. The sample includes roughly 250,000 clones, roughly 84% of them seen just once. The TCR comes from a woman aged 40 to 50 with active or convalescent COVID-19. What was sequenced was peripheral blood.

The CDR3 DNA reads TGTGCCAGCTGCTCGGTCGAGGGGGCTATAGATAGCAATCAGCCCCAGCATTTT. Encoded protein: CASCSVEGAIDSNQPQHF. The V gene is TRBV28, the J gene TRBJ1-5; 7 positions match TRBD1. The CDR3 is 18 residues long. Germline assignment: CDR1 MDHEN and CDR2 SYDVKM. The V gene end was trimmed by 8 bases and the J gene end by 0 bases; junction bases not matched to a gene: 16.